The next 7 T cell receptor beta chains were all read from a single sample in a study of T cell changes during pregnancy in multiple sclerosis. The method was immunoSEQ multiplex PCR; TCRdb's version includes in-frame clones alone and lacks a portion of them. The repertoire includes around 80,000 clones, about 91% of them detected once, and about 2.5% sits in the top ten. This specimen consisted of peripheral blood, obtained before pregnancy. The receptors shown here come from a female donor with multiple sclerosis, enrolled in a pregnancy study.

The CDR3 here is CASSLRGGTGNTEAFF. CDR3 nucleotide sequence: TGTGCCAGCAGCTTGAGGGGGGGGACGGGGAACACTGAAGCTTTCTTT. J is TRBJ1-1 and V is TRBV5-4, with D perhaps matching TRBD1 (6 bases). Germline V gives CDR1 SGHNT, CDR2 YYREEE (reference sequence). The CDR3 has 16 residues. V was cut by 1 base and J by 1 base, with 14 bases left in between.

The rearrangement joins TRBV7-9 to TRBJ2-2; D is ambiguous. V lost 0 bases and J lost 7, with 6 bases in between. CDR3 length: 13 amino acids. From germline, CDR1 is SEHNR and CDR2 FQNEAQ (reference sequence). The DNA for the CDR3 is TGTGCCAGCAGCTTAGCACTGGTCGGGGAGCTGTTTTTT. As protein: CASSLALVGELFF.

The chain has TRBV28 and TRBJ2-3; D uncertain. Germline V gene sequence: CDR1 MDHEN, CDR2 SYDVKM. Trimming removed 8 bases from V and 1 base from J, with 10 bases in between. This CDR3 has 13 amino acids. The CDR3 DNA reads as TGTGCCAGCCGTTCGTCCGGCACAGATACGCAGTATTTT. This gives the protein CASRSSGTDTQYF. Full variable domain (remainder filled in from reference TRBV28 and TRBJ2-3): DVKVTQSSRYLVKRTGEKVFLECVQDMDHENMFWYRQDPGLGLRLIYFSYDVKMKEKGDIPEGYSVSREKKERFSLILESASTNQTSMYLCASRSSGTDTQYFGPGTRLTVL.

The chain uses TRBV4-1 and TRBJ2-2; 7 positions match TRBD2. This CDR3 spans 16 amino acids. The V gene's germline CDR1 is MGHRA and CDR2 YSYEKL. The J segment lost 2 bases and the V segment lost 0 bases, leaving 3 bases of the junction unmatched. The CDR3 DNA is TGCGCCAGCAGCCAAGAGGGAGGGGTCAACACCGGGGAGCTGTTTTTT. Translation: CASSQEGGVNTGELFF.

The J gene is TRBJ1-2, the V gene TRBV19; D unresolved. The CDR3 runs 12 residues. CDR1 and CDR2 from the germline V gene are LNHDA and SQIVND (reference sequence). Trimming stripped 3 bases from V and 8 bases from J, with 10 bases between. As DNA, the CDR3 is TGTGCCAGTAGTATCACCGGTCGCGGCTACACCTTC. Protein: CASSITGRGYTF. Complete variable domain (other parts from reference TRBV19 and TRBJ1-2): DGGITQSPKYLFRKEGQNVTLSCEQNLNHDAMYWYRQDPGQGLRLIYYSQIVNDFQKGDIAEGYSVSREKKESFPLTVTSAQKNPTAFYLCASSITGRGYTFGSGTRLTVV.

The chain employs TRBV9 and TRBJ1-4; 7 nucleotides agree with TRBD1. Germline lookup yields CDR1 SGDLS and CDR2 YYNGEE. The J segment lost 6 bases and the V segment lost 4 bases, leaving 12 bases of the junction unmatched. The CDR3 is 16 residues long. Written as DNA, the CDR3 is TGTGCCAGCAGCCGATTTTCTGGGGACAGATATGAAAAACTGTTTTTT. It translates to CASSRFSGDRYEKLFF. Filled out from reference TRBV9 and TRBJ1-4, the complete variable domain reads DSGVTQTPKHLITATGQRVTLRCSPRSGDLSVYWYQQSLDQGLQFLIQYYNGEERAKGNILERFSAQQFPDLHSELNLSSLELGDSALYFCASSRFSGDRYEKLFFGSGTQLSVL.

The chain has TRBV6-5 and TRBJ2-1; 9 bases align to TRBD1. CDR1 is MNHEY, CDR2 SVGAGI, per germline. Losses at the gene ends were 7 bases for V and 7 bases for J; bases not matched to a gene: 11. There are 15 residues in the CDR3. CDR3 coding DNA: TGTGCCAGCACCTCCTTCGGACAGGGGAGGAATGAGCAGTTCTTC. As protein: CASTSFGQGRNEQFF.